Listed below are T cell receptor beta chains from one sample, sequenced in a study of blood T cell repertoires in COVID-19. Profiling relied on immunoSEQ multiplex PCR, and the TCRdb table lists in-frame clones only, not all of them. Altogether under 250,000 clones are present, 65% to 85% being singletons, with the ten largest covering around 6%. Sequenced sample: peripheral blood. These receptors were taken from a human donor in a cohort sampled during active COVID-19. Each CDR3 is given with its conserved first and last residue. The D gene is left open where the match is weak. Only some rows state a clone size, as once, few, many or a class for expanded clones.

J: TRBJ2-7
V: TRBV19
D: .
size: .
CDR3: CASSPQVSSYEQYF
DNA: TGTGCCAGTAGTCCTCAGGTGAGCTCCTACGAGCAGTACTTC

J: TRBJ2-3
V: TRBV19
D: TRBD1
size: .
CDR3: CASSPWTGNTDTQYF
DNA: TGTGCCAGTAGTCCTTGGACAGGGAACACAGATACGCAGTATTTT

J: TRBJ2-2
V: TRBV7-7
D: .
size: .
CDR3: CASSSTLVASSLGELFF
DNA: TGTGCTAGCAGCTCTACGTTGGTAGCTAGCTCACTCGGGGAGCTGTTTTTT

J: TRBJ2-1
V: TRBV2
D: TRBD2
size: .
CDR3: CASSILAGGRGEQFF
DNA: TGTGCCAGCAGTATACTAGCGGGAGGGAGAGGTGAGCAGTTCTTC

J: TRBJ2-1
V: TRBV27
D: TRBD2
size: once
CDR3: CASSPPGLAGGPGNEQFF
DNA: TGTGCCAGCAGTCCCCCGGGGCTAGCGGGAGGGCCCGGGAATGAGCAGTTCTTC

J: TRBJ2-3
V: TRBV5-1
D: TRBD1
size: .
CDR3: CASSYGQGPTDTQYF
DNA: TGCGCCAGCAGCTACGGACAGGGACCCACAGATACGCAGTATTTT

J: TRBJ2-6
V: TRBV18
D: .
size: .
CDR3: CASSPSSGTGANVLTF
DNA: TGTGCCAGCTCACCTAGTTCAGGGACTGGGGCCAACGTCCTGACTTTC

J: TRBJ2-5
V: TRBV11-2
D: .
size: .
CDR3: CASSLNTGSQETQYF
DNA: TGTGCCAGCAGCCTCAATACAGGGAGCCAAGAGACCCAGTACTTC

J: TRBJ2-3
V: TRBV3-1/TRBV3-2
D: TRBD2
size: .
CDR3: CASSQAAWDYTDTQYF
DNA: TGTGCCAGCAGCCAGGCTGCCTGGGACTACACAGATACGCAGTATTTT

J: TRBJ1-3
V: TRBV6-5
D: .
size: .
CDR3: CATGGGGNTIYF
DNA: TGTGCCACCGGGGGGGGAGGAAACACCATATATTTT

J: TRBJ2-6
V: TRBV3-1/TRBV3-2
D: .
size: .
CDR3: CASSPNEGDAGANVLTF
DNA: TGTGCCAGCAGCCCCAATGAGGGGGATGCTGGGGCCAACGTCCTGACTTTC

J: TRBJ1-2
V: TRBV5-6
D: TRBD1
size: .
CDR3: CASIGQGASGYTF
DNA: TGTGCCAGCATCGGACAGGGGGCGAGTGGCTACACCTTC

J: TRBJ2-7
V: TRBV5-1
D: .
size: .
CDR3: CASSFQDRVYEQYF
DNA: TGCGCCAGCAGTTTTCAGGACAGAGTTTACGAGCAGTACTTC

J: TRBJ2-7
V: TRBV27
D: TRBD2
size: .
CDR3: CASSLYQRGGNYEQYF
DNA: TGTGCCAGCAGTTTGTATCAGCGGGGGGGAAACTACGAGCAGTACTTC